Sequencing of this TCR beta chain was carried out in a study of cytomegalovirus exposure and HLA in healthy donors. Trimming stripped 5 bases from V and 5 bases from J, with 15 bases between. The CDR3 runs to 14 residues. Germline-derived CDR1 and CDR2 are SGHTA and FQGTGA. Regarding the study as a whole: The study flagged some 170 TCR beta chains as cytomegalovirus-associated.

A multiplex PCR was run with 60 Vbeta primers and 13 Jbeta primers. Profiling relied on immunoSEQ multiplex PCR, and the TCRdb table lists in-frame clones only, not all of them. The profile covers more than 100,000 clones, with around 74% appearing a single time and around 28% taken by the ten largest. Comment on this clone: Its antigen is as yet unknown.

This rearrangement joins TRBV7-3 to TRBJ1-1; possibly TRBD1 for D (6 bases). This TCR came from a man aged 55-75 years in good health and CMV-seropositive. Source material: PBMCs. This chain's CDR3 is CASSLQGSKTEAFF. The CDR3 DNA follows: TGTGCCAGCAGCCTACAGGGATCGAAGACTGAAGCTTTCTTT.